One sample yielded the 5 T cell receptor beta chains listed below, sequenced in a study of CD8+ T cells in alopecia areata. The sequencing template was cDNA reverse transcribed from extracted RNA. The data were produced by immunoSEQ multiplex PCR, yet TCRdb's version contains in-frame clones alone and is incomplete. The sample has over 200,000 clones; 50% to 60% are singletons. The sample was CD4+ T cells sorted from blood, taken at week 0. The receptor source for this set is a human donor with alopecia areata.

This clone was found a few times. The chain joins TRBV29-1 to TRBJ2-1; TRBD2 is a possible D gene (6 bases). Germline V gene lookup returns CDR1 SQVTM and CDR2 ANQGSEA. V gave up 0 bases and J gave up 3 bases, with 15 bases separating them. This CDR3 has 16 amino acids. Here the CDR3 reads CSVEDGRDFLYNEQFF. The CDR3 DNA reads TGCAGCGTTGAAGATGGCCGGGACTTCCTCTACAATGAGCAGTTCTTC.

In DNA form, the CDR3 reads TGCGCCAGCAGCTATCTCGAGGCAGTTAATTCACCCCTCCACTTT. Protein sequence: CASSYLEAVNSPLHF. The chain joins TRBV5-1 to TRBJ1-6; D uncertain. CDR1 and CDR2 (germline): SGHRS, YFSETQ. The CDR3 is made up of 15 amino acids. The V gene lost 3 bases and the J gene lost 6 bases, with 13 bases spanning the gap.

The gene calls are TRBV18 and TRBJ1-1, with D unclear. The CDR3 is 13 residues long. CDR1 is KGHSH and CDR2 is LQKENI in the germline V gene. Trimming left V 6 bases short and J 1 base short, with 9 bases between. CDR3 DNA sequence: TGTGCCAGCTCGGCCTCAGCGAACACTGAAGCTTTCTTT. This sequence encodes CASSASANTEAFF.

The chain is built from TRBV5-1 and TRBJ2-2, with 11 bases lining up with TRBD1. Germline assignment: CDR1 SGHRS and CDR2 YFSETQ. The CDR3 extends over 16 amino acids. Losses at the gene ends were 1 base for V and 5 bases for J; bases not matched to a gene: 4. The DNA of the CDR3 is TGCGCCAGCAGCTTGACGGACAGGGGGCAAACCGGGGAGCTGTTTTTT. This sequence encodes CASSLTDRGQTGELFF.

The chain uses TRBV4-1 and TRBJ1-1; D might be TRBD1 (6 bases). The CDR3 length is 15 residues. The V end lost 4 bases, the J end lost 1 base, and 13 bases lay between the germline ends. Germline-derived CDR1 and CDR2 are MGHRA and YSYEKL. The CDR3 sequence: CASSPGQRQNTEAFF. In DNA form, the CDR3 reads TGCGCCAGCAGCCCCGGACAGCGGCAGAACACTGAAGCTTTCTTT.